These 21 T cell receptor beta chains came from one sample sequenced in a study of T cell changes during pregnancy in multiple sclerosis. Method: immunoSEQ multiplex PCR; TCRdb's copy keeps in-frame clones and lacks some. The sample lists about 50,000 clones, approximately 91% occurring once. Source: CD4+ T cells from peripheral blood mononuclear cells, taken in the second trimester of pregnancy. These receptors all come from a female donor with multiple sclerosis, enrolled in a pregnancy study.

This clone occurred a few times. The V and J genes are TRBV7-9 and TRBJ1-1; 9 bases match TRBD1. CDR1 and CDR2 from the germline V gene are SEHNR and FQNEAQ (reference sequence). Unmatched junction bases numbered 0, after V lost 1 base and J lost 3 bases. This CDR3 has 14 residues. The CDR3 nucleotides read TGTGCCAGCAGCTTAGGACAGGGGGACACTGAAGCTTTCTTT. Its protein product is CASSLGQGDTEAFF.

The rearrangement uses TRBV6-4 and TRBJ2-3; 9 bases are shared with TRBD2. V trimming: 4 bases; J trimming: 1 base; junction bases outside the gene matches: 6. Germline CDR1 reads MRHNA; CDR2 reads SNTAGT. The CDR3 has 16 residues. CDR3 in DNA: TGTGCCAGCAGTGGGCTAGCGGGACCAGGCACAGATACGCAGTATTTT. It codes for CASSGLAGPGTDTQYF.

The CDR3 DNA sequence: TGCGCCAGCAGTTTCTCGGGGACAGGGGAAGATACGCAGTATTTT. It codes for CASSFSGTGEDTQYF. The chain carries TRBV5-1 and TRBJ2-3; 10 nucleotides agree with TRBD1. Germline V CDR1 and CDR2: SGHRS, YFSETQ. Losses at the gene ends were 5 bases for V and 5 bases for J; bases not matched to a gene: 8. The CDR3 extends over 15 amino acids.

This clone has only a few counts. The chain carries TRBV7-2 and TRBJ2-3, with TRBD2 identical over 9 bases. Trimming took 0 bases from V and 8 from J; bases not matched to a gene: 3. The germline CDR1 and CDR2 sequences are SGHTA and FQGNSA. This CDR3 has 14 residues. For the CDR3, the DNA is TGTGCCAGCAGCTTAGCCTCGCGGGAGGGTACGCAGTATTTT. Amino acid sequence: CASSLASREGTQYF.

J is TRBJ2-3 and V is TRBV6-4; D possibly corresponds to TRBD1 (6 bases). CDR3 size: 13 residues. CDR1 and CDR2 (germline): MRHNA, SNTAGT. Trimming left V 8 bases short and J 0 bases short, with 9 bases between. CDR3 amino acids: CASATGSTDTQYF. The CDR3 DNA reads as TGTGCCAGCGCGACAGGCAGCACAGATACGCAGTATTTT.

J is TRBJ2-1 and V is TRBV4-1, with TRBD2 matching over 16 bases. Germline loops: CDR1 MGHRA, CDR2 YSYEKL. The CDR3 sequence is 20 residues long. The junction had 10 bases not matched to a gene; V was cut back by 2 bases and J by 3 bases. The CDR3 DNA is TGCGCCAGCAGCCAACCTCGGGGGACTAGCGGGGGGGGGTACTACAATGAGCAGTTCTTC. Its protein is CASSQPRGTSGGGYYNEQFF.

V and J are TRBV7-9 and TRBJ1-1, with 8 bases matching TRBD1. Germline loops: CDR1 SEHNR, CDR2 FQNEAQ (reference sequence). With 5 bases clipped from V and 7 bases from J, the junction kept 12 bases outside the gene matches. This CDR3 comprises 15 residues. CDR3 DNA sequence: TGTGCCAGCAGCCAACTGGACAGGGTAAAAATTGAAGCTTTCTTT. Its translation: CASSQLDRVKIEAFF.

The chain recombines TRBV2 with TRBJ1-5, with 8 bases identical to TRBD1. The germline gives CDR1 SNHLY, CDR2 FYNNEI. Trimming removed 4 bases from V and 7 bases from J; junction bases left unmatched: 3. The CDR3 runs to 13 residues. CDR3 in amino acids: CASSGDRRQPQHF. CDR3 coding DNA: TGTGCCAGCAGTGGGGACAGGAGACAGCCCCAGCATTTT.

In its sample, this clone was seen once. This chain uses TRBV2 with TRBJ1-5; no clear D gene. V dropped 4 bases and J dropped 10 bases, with 11 bases sitting between them. The CDR3 runs 12 residues. Germline V lookup: CDR1 SNHLY, CDR2 FYNNEI. This chain's CDR3 is CASSAEMSPQHF. In DNA form, the CDR3 reads TGTGCCAGCAGTGCCGAAATGAGCCCCCAGCATTTT.

In regard to this clone: At one end the junction does not follow the germline gene, possibly because of a read error. For the CDR3, the DNA is TGTGCTAGCAGCTTAGGGTCCAGACGGGACAATGAGCAGTTCTTC. Translation gives CASSLGSRRDNEQFF. The V gene is TRBV7-7, the J gene TRBJ2-1; D uncertain. The CDR3 is made up of 15 amino acids. Germline-derived CDR1 and CDR2 are SSHAT and FNYEAQ (reference sequence).

The chain carries TRBV9 and TRBJ2-3, with D maybe TRBD2 (7 bases). Germline V CDR1 and CDR2: SGDLS, YYNGEE. The V end was cut by 2 bases, the J end by 1 base, with 11 bases between. This CDR3 comprises 15 residues. Here the CDR3 reads CASSVGGPGTDTQYF. CDR3 coding DNA: TGTGCCAGCAGCGTCGGGGGGCCTGGCACAGATACGCAGTATTTT.

In this sample, this clone turned up once. The rearrangement joins TRBV6-5 to TRBJ2-7; 13 bases line up with TRBD2. The CDR3 runs to 16 residues. The trim removed 2 bases at V and 4 bases at J, leaving 5 bases unmatched. Germline CDR1 reads MNHEY; CDR2 reads SVGAGI. CDR3 sequence reads: CASSYGGLAGSYEQYF. For the CDR3, the DNA is TGTGCCAGCAGTTACGGGGGACTAGCGGGGAGTTACGAGCAGTACTTC.

The sample holds one count of this clone. The chain employs TRBV27 and TRBJ2-2, with D perhaps matching TRBD1 (5 bases). The CDR3 spans 15 residues. Germline V gene lookup returns CDR1 MNHEY and CDR2 SMNVEV (reference sequence). Trimming shortened V by 6 bases and J by 0 bases, and 11 bases separated the two germline ends. The CDR3 nucleotides read TGTGCCAGCAGACGAGACAGAACGAACACCGGGGAGCTGTTTTTT. Translation: CASRRDRTNTGELFF.

The gene calls are TRBV7-9 and TRBJ2-7, with 7 bases lining up with TRBD1. From germline, CDR1 is SEHNR and CDR2 FQNEAQ (reference sequence). Trimming took 1 base from V and 4 from J; bases not matched to a gene: 7. The CDR3 totals 15 residues. The CDR3 sequence is CASSLVRGRTYEQYF. In nucleotides, the CDR3 is TGTGCCAGCAGCTTAGTCAGGGGGAGAACGTACGAGCAGTACTTC. Looking up the rest from reference TRBV7-9 and TRBJ2-7 gives the full variable domain: DTGVSQNPRHKITKRGQNVTFRCDPISEHNRLYWYRQTLGQGPEFLTYFQNEAQLEKSRLLSDRFSAERPKGSFSTLEIQRTEQGDSAMYLCASSLVRGRTYEQYFGPGTRLTVT.

The chain has TRBV7-2 and TRBJ2-5, with D possibly TRBD1 on 6 matching bases. The CDR3 covers 15 residues. V lost 5 bases, J lost 5 bases, and 18 bases lay in between. Germline assignment: CDR1 SGHTA and CDR2 FQGNSA. As DNA, the CDR3 is TGTGCCAGCAGCACCACAGGGCTAGGGACGGAGACCCAGTACTTC. Its protein is CASSTTGLGTETQYF.

This rearrangement joins TRBV19 to TRBJ2-7; a weak D match, TRBD1 (5 bases). The germline V and J ends were trimmed by 3 bases and 0 bases, with 9 bases remaining between them. This CDR3 comprises 14 residues. CDR1 and CDR2 from the germline V gene are LNHDA and SQIVND (reference sequence). DNA of the CDR3: TGTGCCAGTAGTATGGGGCAACTCTCCTACGAGCAGTACTTC. Protein: CASSMGQLSYEQYF. Full variable domain (outside the CDR3, taken from reference TRBV19 and TRBJ2-7): DGGITQSPKYLFRKEGQNVTLSCEQNLNHDAMYWYRQDPGQGLRLIYYSQIVNDFQKGDIAEGYSVSREKKESFPLTVTSAQKNPTAFYLCASSMGQLSYEQYFGPGTRLTVT.

This chain connects TRBV4-1 to TRBJ1-2, with TRBD1 matching over 9 bases. The CDR3 is 16 amino acids. V dropped 2 bases and J dropped 6; count of bases not matched to a gene: 10. Germline values: CDR1 MGHRA, CDR2 YSYEKL. CDR3 sequence reads: CASSQISGQGFDGYTF. For the CDR3, the DNA is TGCGCCAGCAGCCAAATCTCGGGACAGGGTTTCGATGGCTACACCTTC.

This rearrangement joins TRBV7-3 to TRBJ1-2, with 7 positions matching TRBD1. J lost 9 bases, V lost 5 bases, and 12 bases had no gene match. CDR3 length: 14 residues. From germline, CDR1 is SGHTA and CDR2 FQGTGA. The CDR3 sequence is CASSPSGQYKSYTF. As DNA, the CDR3 is TGTGCCAGCAGCCCATCGGGACAGTATAAAAGCTACACCTTC.

The chain uses TRBV19 and TRBJ2-1, with TRBD2 matching 9 bases. The J segment lost 8 bases and the V segment lost 5 bases, leaving 10 bases of the junction unmatched. This CDR3 comprises 15 residues. Germline CDR1 reads LNHDA; CDR2 reads SQIVND (reference sequence). Here the CDR3 reads CASSRIAGVLYEQFF. The CDR3 DNA follows: TGTGCCAGTAGTCGAATAGCGGGAGTCCTTTATGAGCAGTTCTTC.

V is TRBV27 and J is TRBJ1-4; D might be TRBD1 (5 bases). V lost 4 bases and J 7 bases, leaving 13 bases between the germline ends. Germline CDR1 reads MNHEY; CDR2 reads SMNVEV (reference sequence). CDR3 length equals 14 residues. CDR3 in amino acids: CASSSPGGIEKLFF. The CDR3 DNA sequence: TGTGCCAGCAGTTCCCCCGGGGGAATTGAAAAACTGTTTTTT.

The V gene is TRBV5-4, the J gene TRBJ2-3; unclear D gene. The CDR3 is 15 amino acids. V was pared by 4 bases and J by 0 bases, with 12 bases between. Germline V gene lookup returns CDR1 SGHNT and CDR2 YYREEE (reference sequence). The CDR3 DNA sequence: TGTGCCAGCAGCCACGCGGCGGCAAGCACAGATACGCAGTATTTT. Protein sequence: CASSHAAASTDTQYF.